This record looks at one T cell receptor beta chain sequence and its context. Germline lookup yields CDR1 MNHEY and CDR2 SVGEGT. The germline V and J ends were trimmed by 2 bases and 3 bases, with 8 bases remaining between them. CDR3 size: 13 residues. The sample originates from a study of control samples from healthy donors and cancer patients. Sequencing used immunoSEQ multiplex PCR; TCRdb keeps in-frame clones, though not all of them. This sample has some 140,000 clones, with 80% to 95% found just once. The chain carries TRBV6-2 or TRBV6-3 and TRBJ2-7; D remains unclear. Sequenced input: blood. The TCR originated in a man aged 25 to 40 in good health. For the CDR3, the DNA is TGTGCCAGCAGTTACGGCTTCATCTACGAGCAGTACTTC. Translated: CASSYGFIYEQYF.